These T cell receptor beta chains were read from a single sample in a study of blood T cell repertoires in COVID-19. Assay used: immunoSEQ multiplex PCR; TCRdb lists only in-frame clones, some missing. The sample has about 310,000 clones, over 75% seen once. Sequencing used peripheral blood. The receptors were sampled from a man aged 45 to 65 with active or convalescent COVID-19. Each CDR3 is given with its conserved first and last residue. Fields, in order: J gene, clone size, V gene, D gene, CDR3 protein, CDR3 DNA. D genes are given only for firm matches. Where a row states a size, it is once, few, many or the class of an expanded clone; other rows omit it.

TRBJ1-1 - TRBV18 - CASSPQPMNTEAFF TGTGCCAGCTCACCACAGCCCATGAACACTGAAGCTTTCTTT
TRBJ2-5 - TRBV21-1 - CASSKAAIRKETQYF TGTGCCAGCAGCAAAGCGGCGATCAGGAAAGAGACCCAGTACTTC
TRBJ1-5 - TRBV5-1 TRBD1 CASSSHPGQQPQHF TGCGCCAGCAGCAGTCACCCGGGACAGCAGCCCCAGCATTTT
TRBJ1-5 - TRBV7-8 - CASSLGVSKEVSAQPQHF TGTGCCAGCAGCTTAGGGGTATCCAAAGAGGTGAGCGCCCAGCCCCAGCATTTT
TRBJ2-7 few TRBV3-1/TRBV3-2 TRBD2 CASSPRTSGRYEQYF TGTGCCAGCAGCCCTCGCACTAGCGGGAGGTACGAGCAGTACTTC
TRBJ2-1 once TRBV24-1 - CATSDASGLPNNNEQFF TGTGCCACCAGTGATGCCTCAGGGCTTCCAAACAACAATGAGCAGTTCTTC
TRBJ1-1 - TRBV2 TRBD1 CASGTGVTEAFF TGTGCCAGCGGAACAGGGGTCACTGAAGCTTTCTTT
TRBJ2-1 - TRBV6-4 TRBD2 CASSQGTSGSWKQFF TGTGCCAGCAGCCAAGGGACTAGCGGCTCTTGGAAGCAGTTCTTC
TRBJ1-1 - TRBV11-2 - CASSLQGMNTEAFF TGTGCCAGCAGCTTACAGGGCATGAACACTGAAGCTTTCTTT
TRBJ2-1 - TRBV2 - CASSSRKREEQFF TGTGCCAGCAGTTCTCGGAAGAGGGAGGAGCAGTTCTTC
TRBJ1-2 - TRBV28 - CASTEGGRVNGYTF TGTGCCAGCACGGAGGGGGGGCGGGTCAATGGCTACACCTTC
TRBJ2-7 - TRBV11-2 TRBD1 CASSSARDSSYEQYF TGTGCCAGCAGCTCCGCCAGGGACAGTTCCTACGAGCAGTACTTC
TRBJ1-4 - TRBV6-2/TRBV6-3 TRBD1 CASSYGLGQGDEKLFF TGTGCCAGCAGTTACGGATTGGGACAGGGGGATGAAAAACTGTTTTTT
TRBJ1-1 - TRBV5-6 - CASSPGTNTEAFF TGTGCCAGCAGCCCAGGCACGAACACTGAAGCTTTCTTT
TRBJ1-2 - TRBV10-3 - CAIRQQTTYGYTF TGTGCCATCAGACAACAGACAACCTATGGCTACACCTTC
TRBJ1-1 - TRBV3-1/TRBV3-2 - CASSQDWEGALEAFF TGTGCCAGCAGCCAAGACTGGGAAGGGGCCCTCGAAGCTTTCTTT
TRBJ1-3 - TRBV19 - CASRDRGTGNTIYF TGTGCCAGTAGAGACAGAGGAACTGGAAACACCATATATTTT
TRBJ2-1 - TRBV30 TRBD2 CAWDFTSGSPSEQFF TGTGCCTGGGATTTTACTAGCGGGAGCCCCTCTGAGCAGTTCTTC
TRBJ2-5 - TRBV10-3 - CAISDIQETQYF TGTGCCATCAGTGACATTCAAGAGACCCAGTACTTC
TRBJ2-1 - TRBV18 TRBD2 CASSPPGLAGWEQFF TGTGCCAGCTCACCACCCGGACTAGCGGGATGGGAGCAGTTCTTC
TRBJ1-5 - TRBV5-1 TRBD1 CASSLGTGGQPQHF TGCGCCAGCAGCTTGGGGACAGGGGGGCAGCCCCAGCATTTT
TRBJ1-6 - TRBV30 TRBD1 CAWSLPTGLKSPLHF TGTGCCTGGAGTCTCCCGACAGGGCTTAAGTCACCCCTCCACTTT
TRBJ1-2 - TRBV25-1 TRBD1 CASSEQGASGGYTF TGTGCCAGCAGTGAACAGGGGGCGTCGGGTGGCTACACCTTC
TRBJ1-5 - TRBV10-3 TRBD1 CAISDTGEGNQPQHF TGTGCCATCAGTGATACAGGGGAGGGCAATCAGCCCCAGCATTTT
TRBJ1-2 - TRBV27 TRBD1 CASSIRQGAGGYTF TGTGCCAGCAGTATCCGACAGGGGGCGGGAGGCTACACCTTC
TRBJ2-2 - TRBV28 TRBD1 CASSLTRQGITGELFF TGTGCCAGCAGTTTAACGAGACAGGGGATAACCGGGGAGCTGTTTTTT
TRBJ2-5 - TRBV5-4 TRBD2 CASRGSGGQETQYF TGTGCCAGCAGAGGGTCGGGGGGACAAGAGACCCAGTACTTC
TRBJ1-1 - TRBV27 TRBD1 CASSTSRQGWTPAFF TGTGCCAGCAGTACATCACGACAGGGGTGGACTCCAGCTTTCTTT
TRBJ1-2 - TRBV7-2 TRBD1 CASSLAVDRVAGYTF TGTGCCAGCAGCTTAGCAGTCGACAGGGTGGCTGGCTACACCTTC
TRBJ2-5 - TRBV30 - CAWSVRVSKTQYF TGTGCCTGGAGTGTACGCGTCTCCAAGACCCAGTACTTC
TRBJ2-7 - TRBV6-5 TRBD1 CAAKRTGEGNEQYF TGTGCCGCGAAAAGGACAGGGGAGGGCAACGAGCAGTACTTC
TRBJ2-3 - TRBV9 - CASSVATDTQYF TGTGCCAGCAGCGTAGCTACAGATACGCAGTATTTT
TRBJ2-1 - TRBV9 - CASSVQGGVGNEQFF TGTGCCAGCAGCGTACAGGGGGGCGTGGGAAATGAGCAGTTCTTC
TRBJ2-3 - TRBV28 TRBD2 CASSLRPLAGVTDTQYF TGTGCCAGCAGTTTAAGGCCCTTAGCGGGAGTTACAGATACGCAGTATTTT
TRBJ2-3 - TRBV9 TRBD2 CASSAAGTSGGGTDTQYF TGTGCCAGCAGCGCCGCCGGGACTAGCGGGGGGGGCACAGATACGCAGTATTTT
TRBJ2-3 - TRBV20-1 TRBD2 CSASVTAGGGDTQYF TGCAGTGCTAGTGTTACGGCGGGGGGCGGAGATACGCAGTATTTT
TRBJ2-7 - TRBV27 TRBD2 CASRTSGSGEQYF TGTGCCAGCAGAACTAGCGGGAGTGGCGAGCAGTACTTC
TRBJ1-6 - TRBV28 - CASSLASIQGMNSPLHF TGTGCCAGCAGTTTAGCCTCCATACAGGGTATGAATTCACCCCTCCACTTT
TRBJ2-1 - TRBV6-5 TRBD1 CASSNGQGSYNEQFF TGTGCCAGCAGTAATGGACAGGGCTCTTACAATGAGCAGTTCTTC
TRBJ1-4 - TRBV30 TRBD1 CAGDRGNEKLFF TGTGCCGGGGACAGGGGGAATGAAAAACTGTTTTTT
TRBJ1-2 - TRBV28 TRBD1 CASRVTGDDYGYTF TGTGCCAGCAGGGTGACAGGGGACGACTATGGCTACACCTTC
TRBJ1-5 - TRBV28 - CASNTGGPGSWQPQHF TGTGCCAGTAATACTGGGGGCCCGGGGAGTTGGCAGCCCCAGCATTTT
TRBJ1-5 - TRBV5-5 - CASSSSYSNQPQHF TGTGCCAGCAGCTCCTCCTATAGCAATCAGCCCCAGCATTTT
TRBJ1-1 - TRBV28 - CASFGFLNTEAFF TGTGCCAGCTTCGGTTTCTTGAACACTGAAGCTTTCTTT
TRBJ1-5 - TRBV6-5 - CASSPRGQPQHF TGTGCCAGCAGCCCCAGGGGTCAGCCCCAGCATTTT
TRBJ2-1 once TRBV5-1 - CASSLAPDTYNEQFF TGCGCCAGCAGCTTGGCCCCAGATACCTACAATGAGCAGTTCTTC
TRBJ2-2 - TRBV12-5 TRBD2 CASGYGGTSRGTGELFF TGTGCTAGTGGTTATGGGGGGACTAGTCGGGGCACCGGGGAGCTGTTTTTT
TRBJ1-4 - TRBV6-2/TRBV6-3 - CASSYSNINEKLFF TGTGCCAGCAGTTACTCGAACATCAATGAAAAACTGTTTTTT
TRBJ2-3 - TRBV7-8 TRBD2 CASSSMTSGSPGTQYF TGTGCCAGCAGCTCGATGACTAGCGGTAGCCCCGGAACGCAGTATTTT
TRBJ1-2 - TRBV10-3 TRBD1 CAINAGQKDGYTF TGTGCCATCAATGCGGGACAGAAGGATGGCTACACCTTC
TRBJ2-1 - TRBV2 TRBD2 CASSPGTSGGNEQFF TGTGCCAGCAGCCCCGGGACTAGCGGGGGTAATGAGCAGTTCTTC
TRBJ1-2 few TRBV7-9 - CASSSPGGSDNYGYTF TGTGCCAGCAGCTCCCCGGGTGGCTCGGATAACTATGGCTACACCTTC